Listed here are 21 T cell receptor beta chains from one sample, sequenced in a study of T cell changes during pregnancy in multiple sclerosis. Clones were read by immunoSEQ multiplex PCR, and TCRdb kept only the in-frame ones, dropping some. Here the sample spans approximately 100,000 clones, around 93% being singletons. Sequencing used peripheral blood, obtained before pregnancy. The origin of the receptors is a female donor with multiple sclerosis, enrolled in a pregnancy study.

The gene calls are TRBV11-2 and TRBJ2-7; 7 bases agree with TRBD2. CDR1 is SGHAT, CDR2 FQNNGV, per germline. The CDR3 loop spans 14 amino acids. V was pared by 3 bases and J by 0 bases, with 2 bases of the junction left unmatched. CDR3 in DNA: TGTGCCAGCAGCTTGGGGGGGGGCTCCTACGAGCAGTACTTC. Its translation is CASSLGGGSYEQYF. Complete variable domain (other parts from reference TRBV11-2 and TRBJ2-7): EAGVAQSPRYKIIEKRQSVAFWCNPISGHATLYWYQQILGQGPKLLIQFQNNGVVDDSQLPKDRFSAERLKGVDSTLKIQPAKLEDSAVYLCASSLGGGSYEQYFGPGTRLTVT.

This chain uses TRBV11-1 with TRBJ2-7; 9 bases align to TRBD1. The ends lost 6 bases at V and 6 bases at J; junction bases unmatched: 9. Germline V CDR1 and CDR2: SGHAT, FQDESV (reference sequence). The CDR3 consists of 14 residues. CDR3 sequence: CASSHGTGRGEQYF. The CDR3 DNA reads TGTGCCAGCAGTCACGGGACAGGGAGGGGCGAGCAGTACTTC.

This clone appeared a few times. The rearrangement joins TRBV5-6 to TRBJ2-2, with D hard to call. The germline V gene has CDR1 SGHDT and CDR2 YYEEEE. The CDR3 runs 13 residues. V lost 2 bases, J lost 5 bases, and 7 bases lay in between. The CDR3 DNA is TGTGCCAGCAGCTTCCCGGGTACCGGGGAGCTGTTTTTT. Protein sequence: CASSFPGTGELFF.

This clone has a single count. The J gene is TRBJ2-3, the V gene TRBV5-1; D unclear. This CDR3 region has 13 residues. V shed 4 bases and J shed 0 bases, with 6 bases lying between them. The V gene's germline CDR1 is SGHRS and CDR2 YFSETQ. CDR3 coding DNA: TGCGCCAGCAGCCCGACTAGCACAGATACGCAGTATTTT. As protein: CASSPTSTDTQYF.

The chain uses TRBV30 and TRBJ2-3; 9 nucleotides line up with TRBD2. There are 13 residues in the CDR3. Germline V CDR1 and CDR2: GTSNPN, SVGIG (reference sequence). V shed 0 bases and J 6 bases; nucleotides not matched to a gene: 1. CDR3: CAWSVTSGDTQYF. CDR3 nucleotide sequence: TGTGCCTGGAGTGTAACTAGCGGGGATACGCAGTATTTT. Looking up the rest from reference TRBV30 and TRBJ2-3 gives the full variable domain: SQTIHQWPATLVQPVGSPLSLECTVEGTSNPNLYWYRQAAGRGLQLLFYSVGIGQISSEVPQNLSASRPQDRQFILSSKKLLLSDSGFYLCAWSVTSGDTQYFGPGTRLTVL.

The genes are TRBV7-2 and TRBJ2-7; the D gene is possibly TRBD1 (6 bases). V shed 4 bases and J shed 0 bases, with 10 bases lying between them. Germline CDR1 and CDR2: SGHTA and FQGNSA. This CDR3 comprises 14 residues. The DNA for the CDR3 is TGTGCCAGCAGCTACCGGGACACCTCCTACGAGCAGTACTTC. Its translation: CASSYRDTSYEQYF. Full variable domain (rest looked up from reference TRBV7-2 and TRBJ2-7): GAGVSQSPSNKVTEKGKDVELRCDPISGHTALYWYRQSLGQGLEFLIYFQGNSAPDKSGLPSDRFSAERTGGSVSTLTIQRTQQEDSAVYLCASSYRDTSYEQYFGPGTRLTVT.

This chain joins TRBV19 and TRBJ1-2; TRBD1 agrees at 9 bases. J was trimmed by 2 bases and V by 8 bases; bases with no gene match: 6. This CDR3 has 14 amino acids. Looked up from germline, CDR1 is LNHDA and CDR2 is SQIVND (reference sequence). The CDR3 here is CASERQGGNYGYTF. The CDR3 nucleotides are TGTGCCAGTGAACGACAGGGGGGCAACTATGGCTACACCTTC.

The rearrangement uses TRBV18 and TRBJ1-1; the D gene is possibly TRBD1 (6 bases). In germline, CDR1 is KGHSH, CDR2 LQKENI. The CDR3 loop spans 14 amino acids. V was clipped by 4 bases and J by 1 base, with 10 bases between them. CDR3: CASSLRQENTEAFF. For the CDR3, the DNA is TGTGCCAGCTCACTACGACAGGAGAACACTGAAGCTTTCTTT.

The genes are TRBV19 and TRBJ1-1; 7 positions match TRBD1. Per germline, CDR1 LNHDA and CDR2 SQIVND (reference sequence). CDR3 length equals 14 residues. Germline trimming cut 6 bases from V and 0 bases from J; bases unmatched to any gene: 4. CDR3 sequence reads: CASRPGGMNTEAFF. The CDR3 nucleotides read TGTGCCAGTAGGCCAGGGGGGATGAACACTGAAGCTTTCTTT.

The V call is TRBV6-5, the J call TRBJ2-7; TRBD1 or TRBD2 may be the D gene (7 bases each). The CDR3 loop spans 15 amino acids. The V and J ends lost 6 bases and 2 bases respectively, with 17 bases between them. Looked up from germline, CDR1 is MNHEY and CDR2 is SVGAGI. CDR3 coding DNA: TGTGCCAGCAGATACGGGAGGACAGGAACCTACGAGCAGTACTTC. Its translation: CASRYGRTGTYEQYF.

The chain employs TRBV6-1 and TRBJ2-2, with 9 bases lining up with TRBD2. J lost 6 bases, V lost 4 bases, and 15 bases had no gene match. From germline, CDR1 is MNHNS and CDR2 SASEGT. CDR3 length equals 18 residues. CDR3 sequence reads: CASSARLAGVLLAGELFF. DNA for the CDR3: TGTGCCAGCAGTGCCCGGTTAGCGGGAGTATTGTTGGCCGGGGAGCTGTTTTTT.

This clone occurred a few times. One end of the junction is discordant with germline, which a read error may explain. The gene calls are TRBV27 and TRBJ2-7; no firm D call. Germline lookup yields CDR1 MNHEY and CDR2 SMNVEV (reference sequence). The CDR3 loop spans 13 amino acids. The CDR3 sequence: CASSPDLSFEQYF. CDR3 sequence (DNA): TGTGCCAGCAGCCCCGATCTATCCTTCGAGCAGTACTTC.

This CDR3 is CASSQDLKMREQYF. The DNA of the CDR3 is TGCGCCAGCAGCCAAGATCTTAAGATGAGGGAGCAGTACTTC. The rearrangement links TRBV4-3 to TRBJ2-7; no firm D call. The V gene's germline CDR1 is LGHNA and CDR2 YSLEER. V was cut by 0 bases and J by 7 bases, with 13 bases left in between. The CDR3 extends over 14 amino acids.

The chain has TRBV27 and TRBJ1-5; TRBD1 matches 7 bases. Germline CDR1 is MNHEY and CDR2 is SMNVEV (reference sequence). J gave up 0 bases and V 6 bases, and 8 bases lay outside the gene matches. CDR3 length equals 16 residues. CDR3 protein: CASSRGALYSNQPQHF. The CDR3 DNA is TGTGCCAGCAGCAGGGGGGCCCTATATAGCAATCAGCCCCAGCATTTT.

This clone has only one observation. The chain links TRBV27 to TRBJ1-1; 9 bases fit TRBD1. Germline V gives CDR1 MNHEY, CDR2 SMNVEV (reference sequence). The V gene end was trimmed by 6 bases and the J gene end by 2 bases; junction bases not matched to a gene: 4. The CDR3 contains 14 residues. The CDR3 sequence: CASRMTGGNTEAFF. The DNA of the CDR3 is TGTGCCAGCAGAATGACAGGGGGAAACACTGAAGCTTTCTTT.

This chain connects TRBV12-5 to TRBJ1-1; 7 bases are a match to TRBD1. CDR3 size: 16 residues. Germline-derived CDR1 and CDR2 are LGHNT and FRNRAP. With 0 bases clipped from V and 3 bases from J, the junction kept 7 bases outside the gene matches. The CDR3 sequence is CASGLVRQGQDTEAFF. The CDR3 region has the DNA TGTGCTAGTGGTTTGGTCAGACAGGGTCAGGACACTGAAGCTTTCTTT.

The chain recombines TRBV9 with TRBJ2-1; 7 bases are a match to TRBD1. With 0 bases clipped from V and 8 bases from J, the junction kept 5 bases outside the gene matches. The germline CDR1 and CDR2 sequences are SGDLS and YYNGEE. The CDR3 consists of 14 residues. CDR3 nucleotides: TGTGCCAGCAGCGTAGAGACAGGGTTTCATGAGCAGTTCTTC. It codes for CASSVETGFHEQFF.

The chain combines TRBV4-1 with TRBJ2-7; D might be TRBD1 (6 bases). V shed 3 bases and J shed 7 bases, with 16 bases lying between them. Germline lookup yields CDR1 MGHRA and CDR2 YSYEKL. CDR3 size: 14 residues. CDR3: CASSQPGVPREQYF. CDR3 coding DNA: TGCGCCAGCAGCCAGCCAGGGGTACCCCGAGAGCAGTACTTC.

The chain is built from TRBV5-1 and TRBJ2-1; 7 positions agree with TRBD2. The CDR3 sequence is 15 residues long. Germline V CDR1 and CDR2: SGHRS, YFSETQ. With 0 bases clipped from V and 4 bases from J, the junction kept 4 bases outside the gene matches. CDR3 residues: CASSLESSGYNEQFF. The CDR3 nucleotides read TGCGCCAGCAGCTTGGAGTCTAGCGGTTACAATGAGCAGTTCTTC.

This clone showed up just once. This chain links TRBV7-9 with TRBJ2-1; D is unclear. This CDR3 has 13 amino acids. V lost 4 bases and J 5 bases, leaving 9 bases between the germline ends. The V gene's germline CDR1 is SEHNR and CDR2 FQNEAQ (reference sequence). CDR3 amino acids: CASSYKIDNEQFF. Here the CDR3 DNA reads TGTGCCAGCAGCTATAAAATCGACAATGAGCAGTTCTTC.

This chain uses TRBV27 with TRBJ2-2; 10 bases are shared with TRBD2. V trimming: 7 bases; J trimming: 4 bases; junction bases outside the gene matches: 9. The CDR3 extends over 16 amino acids. Germline CDR1 and CDR2: MNHEY and SMNVEV (reference sequence). The CDR3 protein is CASKRTSGFGTGELFF. The CDR3 region has the DNA TGTGCCAGCAAGAGGACTAGCGGCTTTGGCACCGGGGAGCTGTTTTTT.